This T cell receptor beta chain was sequenced in a study of cytomegalovirus exposure and HLA in healthy donors (dated by TCRdb to 2016 to 2017). A note on the overall study: In an earlier analysis of 450 to 750 of the donors, around 290 Gb of sequence data and about 110 million unique TCR beta sequences from about 190 million T cells were reported. Approximately 300 gigabases of sequencing data and tens of millions of unique TCR sequences were included in an early release covering 550 to 800 HLA-typed donors. Of the roughly 400 genotyped donors, around 81% fell in the genetic ancestry cluster associated with self-reported Caucasian donors. The study was designed to test whether signatures of past pathogen exposure could be identified by cataloging public T cell receptors. The study used immunosequencing to profile the T cell repertoires of approximately 630 subjects and linked those repertoires to cytomegalovirus serostatus. In addition to the first cohort of about 650 subjects, a separate validation cohort of approximately 130 different subjects was used. The study combined high-throughput TCR immunosequencing, statistical association of individual TCRs with disease status, and machine learning to predict cytomegalovirus infection status. A later analysis re-examined previously published TCR beta repertoires from around 670 donors and added high-resolution HLA genotyping to investigate patterns of TCR occurrence. The later analysis used no new phenotypic data to find candidate immune exposures, relying instead on TCR beta sequences and their occurrence across donors. An earlier analysis of 500 to 750 of the donors applied high-throughput TCR beta sequencing to assess whether each TCR beta V gene segment acted as functional or pseudogenic. Donor age, sex, ethnicity and CMV serostatus were collected together with the repertoire data. In a later genetic analysis, genome-wide SNP genotypes for about three fifths of the 666 donors were used, and that subset was treated as a discovery cohort. Every repertoire in the discovery cohort had been generated on one and the same sequencing platform. Class I and class II HLA loci were covered by the typing at four-digit resolution. The number of donors typed differed by locus, with roughly 629-640 for A, B, C, DRB1 and DQB1, around 560 for DQA1, approximately 570 for DPA1, and some 470 for DPB1. A few DR-DQ haplotypes were treated as single units for association and clustering because of strong linkage in the cohort. Among about 360 genotyped donors of the cohort, an average of roughly 240,000 unique TCR beta nucleotide sequences were sequenced per donor, around a sixth of them non-productive.

What the research found in general, with its limitations: Because HLA typing was missing for some donors at each locus, association tests included only the typed subset. The authors suggested that the approach could potentially be generalized to other disease states and immunological phenotypes. A few of the identified cytomegalovirus-associated TCR beta chains were confirmed in vitro to be specific for cytomegalovirus antigens. Several of the top co-occurrence clusters appeared to be linked to parvovirus B19, influenza, CMV and Epstein-Barr virus, according to a later analysis. In an earlier analysis of some 500 of the donors, most TCR beta V segments were observed in productive rearrangements about 90% or about 30% of the time, broadly matching IMGT annotations. Some IMGT-functional V segments, including TRBV6-2 and TRBV6-3, could not be distinguished by the 87-base-pair reads and were therefore excluded. In both the original and validation cohorts, the classifier was reported to diagnose cytomegalovirus status with high specificity and sensitivity. Compared with the 666-donor mean, donors in an Asian-associated ancestry cluster had fewer N-insertions in productive TCRs, according to a later genetic analysis. The cohort was sequenced for TCR beta chains only, and without alpha or paired-chain data the features that could be detected were limited. Most TCR sequences were seen in very few donors, while some public TCRs were found in many individuals. The presence/absence analyses assumed that sequencing depth was roughly uniform across donors, and that assumption may not be true. Strong co-occurrence of HLA alleles, especially DR and DQ, made assigning TCR associations to individual alleles difficult. Because counts were too low, seventeen rarely observed V segments, including chromosome 9 orphons, were left out of the earlier analysis of roughly 600 of the donors. In a later analysis, HLA-associated TCR beta chains were found to be more clonally expanded and to have lower generation probabilities than equally common non-associated chains. V-gene and J-gene trimming of TCR beta chains was associated with a missense DCLRE1C variant in a later genetic analysis, and the association was replicated in an independent cohort. A further reported finding was that TCR beta sequences accurately predicted the HLA-A and HLA-B alleles for most subjects in the first cohort. A later analysis found that TCR association rates varied across HLA loci, with DRB1 alleles showing the most associated TCRs and HLA-C alleles the fewest. For the cohort, immune exposure information was limited to CMV serostatus. In a later analysis, 15,000 to 20,000 TCR beta sequences were associated with specific HLA alleles at a false discovery rate of 0.05. A total of fewer than 200 TCR beta chains were listed by the study as associated with cytomegalovirus. Linkage disequilibrium might explain the correlated functional status among segregating V segments, but an unknown experimental factor could not be ruled out. A later analysis found that most CMV-associated TCR beta chains appeared HLA-restricted, with HLA associations seemingly driven largely by CMV exposure. A cluster of highly shared sequence variants was judged likely to represent a technical artifact of the sequencing pipeline.

The cohort consisted of hundreds of healthy bone marrow donors. All cohort members were sampled while nominally healthy, although unrecorded immune exposures were likely present. The donor tested CMV seronegative and was one of the 352 seronegative cohort members. Each donor provided a peripheral blood sample, and peripheral blood mononuclear cells were used for TCR beta sequencing. Genomic DNA extraction from the blood cell samples was performed with the Qiagen DNeasy Blood Extraction Kit. CDR1 and CDR2 (SGHAT, FQNNGV) derive from the germline V gene. The V and J ends are trimmed by 5 bases and 10 bases, leaving 23 bases between them. From its cysteine to its phenylalanine, the CDR3 spans 15 amino acids. Only the CDR3 part of the read is kept: 45 bases, read in frame from the first base. To prepare the library, the immunoSEQ multiplex PCR assay was applied. For the multiplex PCR, a mixture combining 60 forward primers for TCR Vbeta segments and 13 reverse primers for TCR Jbeta segments was used. A multiplex PCR assay on genomic DNA amplified the CDR3 region of rearranged TCR beta genes. The amplified TCR beta libraries were sequenced on the Illumina HiSeq System as 87-base-pair reads. The paper's data handling went like this. Across the 640 or so repertoires, a later analysis counted roughly 77 million unique TCR beta chains, 8.5 million to 12 million of which were shared by at least two donors. Raw reads were error-corrected and collapsed into unique sequences by a nearest-neighbor algorithm in which closely related sequences were merged to remove PCR and sequencing errors. To assign V, D and J gene segments, CDR3 sequences were aligned to IMGT reference sequences. For a sequence to be retained, a match of at least six nucleotides was required to both a V gene segment and a J gene segment. A rearrangement was called productive if the CDR3 had no stop codons and remained in frame with V and J, and every other rearrangement was called non-productive. CDR3 was defined according to IMGT convention as the region running from the second conserved V-encoded cysteine to the conserved J-encoded phenylalanine. In an earlier analysis of more than 550 of the donors, sequences lacking an unambiguous match to a single V gene segment were excluded. In an earlier analysis of about 590 of the donors, a V segment was called functional when productive rearrangements were above 56.7%, and segregating when the standard deviation between donors exceeded 5%. To diagnose cytomegalovirus status from the catalog of TCR beta chain sequences, a statistical classification framework was built. In a later analysis, TCR nucleotide sequences were compared against IMGT/GENE-DB human TR gene sequences so that V and J genes could be assigned. A later analysis assigned CDR3 sequences and most-parsimonious VDJ recombination scenarios with the TCRdist pipeline. In a later analysis, every TCR beta chain was defined by the combination of its CDR3 amino acid sequence and its V-gene family, and reads without a unique V-gene family were dropped. In a later analysis, 450 to 600 highly shared, low-generation-probability nucleotide sequences were removed to address suspected cross-contamination and a sequencing artifact. For each public chain, a later analysis derived a clonal expansion index from normalized ranks of inferred template counts within each repertoire. In a later analysis, generation probabilities were computed with a VDJ recombination model fitted to out-of-frame rearrangements, and the resulting probabilities were checked against IGoR. A later analysis scored TCR-TCR, TCR-HLA and TCR-CMV co-occurrence with hypergeometric tests, applying a repertoire-size bias correction to TCR pairs. False discovery rates were estimated in a later analysis by permuting HLA or CMV assignments 20 times. In a later analysis, co-occurring TCRs were grouped using DBSCAN, with TCRdist sequence similarity added in when clustering inside HLA-allele-positive subsets. For co-occurrence clustering, repertoires with fewer than 30,000 or more than 120,000 public chains were excluded, along with four or five repertoires with anomalous nucleotide sharing. TCRdb re-hosts the immuneACCESS table, in-frame sequences only. Its copies lack some clones; in the studies checked, an unresolved V gene accounts for under half of them, and the cause for the rest is not known. D and trimming come from the DNA, and the V and J calls and clone size come from that table. This sample holds roughly 120,000 clones; roughly 81% were observed only once. The ten top clones hold about 1% of the sample.

Concerning this clone itself: Its target antigen remains unknown. The record has no base qualities; no much larger clone is one base away.

The material sequenced was PBMCs. This receptor was taken from a woman in her 30s in good health and CMV-seronegative. The sequence joins TRBV11-2 to TRBJ2-5; tentative D gene TRBD1, with 6 bases matching. CDR3 sequence: CASSPGATGTINQYF. The DNA sequence is as follows: TGTGCCAGCAGCCCAGGGGCTACAGGGACCATTAACCAGTACTTC.